The 11 T cell receptor beta chains reported below all come from one sample, sequenced in a study of CD8 T cells in ankylosing spondylitis. Each CDR3 protein is one row after TCRdb ran MiXCR on the 5' RACE reads. This sample has 250,000 to 350,000 distinct CDR3 sequences, with about 20% found just once. The sequencing sample was made of blood, either unsorted or a sorted T cell fraction (not recorded which). These receptors were obtained from a male donor with ankylosing spondylitis or in good health (not recorded which).

This clonotype has more than one count but fewer than ten. The CDR3 DNA sequence: TGTGCCAGCAGCTCCGGCGGGATAGACACCGGGGAGCTGTTTTTT. It codes for CASSSGGIDTGELFF. The V and J genes are TRBV7-7 and TRBJ2-2, with D perhaps TRBD2 (6 bases). Germline V gives CDR1 SSHAT, CDR2 FNYEAQ (reference sequence). V gave up 4 bases and J gave up 3 bases, with 12 bases separating them. The CDR3 contains 15 residues.

V and J are TRBV6-5 and TRBJ1-4; the D is unclear. Between the trimmed V and J ends, which lost 4 bases and 4 bases, there was a span of 4 bases. The CDR3 has 12 amino acids. CDR1 is MNHEY and CDR2 is SVGAGI in the germline V gene. The CDR3, as DNA: TGTGCCAGCAGTTTTCTTAATGAAAAACTGTTTTTT. It yields the protein CASSFLNEKLFF.

This clonotype was observed a few times. The chain employs TRBV30 and TRBJ1-5, with D maybe TRBD1 (5 bases). The V and J ends lost 2 bases and 4 bases respectively, with 12 bases between them. Germline CDR1 and CDR2: GTSNPN and SVGIG (reference sequence). The CDR3 is made up of 14 amino acids. The CDR3 DNA reads as TGTGCCTGGAGTACGAGGGGAGGGAATCAGCCCCAGCATTTT. Protein product: CAWSTRGGNQPQHF.

This clonotype was recorded a few times. This chain joins TRBV29-1 and TRBJ2-4, with D unresolved. Germline loops: CDR1 SQVTM, CDR2 ANQGSEA. The CDR3 is made up of 13 amino acids. V shed 7 bases and J shed 9 bases, with 19 bases lying between them. The CDR3 DNA is TGCAGCGCTGAGACCCGTGGTGGGGTCATTCAGTACTTC. Translation gives CSAETRGGVIQYF. The full variable domain, its missing parts supplied by reference TRBV29-1 and TRBJ2-4, is SAVISQKPSRDICQRGTSLTIQCQVDSQVTMMFWYRQQPGQSLTLIATANQGSEATYESGFVIDKFPISRPNLTFSTLTVSNMSPEDSSIYLCSAETRGGVIQYFGAGTRLSVL.

The V and J genes are TRBV14 and TRBJ1-2; no reliable D call. Germline V gene data show CDR1 as SGHDN and CDR2 as FVKESK. V lost 0 bases to trimming and J lost 4 bases, with 3 bases between them. The CDR3 sequence is 12 residues long. This chain's CDR3 is CASSQDIYGYTF. For the CDR3, the DNA is TGTGCCAGCAGCCAAGATATCTATGGCTACACCTTC.

The chain has TRBV3-1 and TRBJ2-2, with unresolved D. The CDR3 covers 13 residues. Deletions cut 6 bases from V and 7 bases from J, with 12 bases between. Germline V gene lookup returns CDR1 LGHDT and CDR2 YNNKEL (reference sequence). The CDR3 coding sequence is TGTGCCAGCAGTCACCTACCGTTCGGGGAGCTGTTTTTT. Residues: CASSHLPFGELFF.

This sequence joins TRBV7-6 and TRBJ2-7; no clear D gene. Per germline, CDR1 SGHVS and CDR2 FNYEAQ. This CDR3 is built from 15 residues. V lost 5 bases and J lost 3, with 17 bases in between. This CDR3 is CASSHHPGPNYEQYV. The DNA of the CDR3 is TGTGCCAGCAGCCACCATCCCGGACCTAACTACGAGCAGTACGTC.

This clonotype was recorded a few times. This sequence joins TRBV10-3 and TRBJ1-1; D perhaps matches TRBD1 (6 bases). Germline loops: CDR1 ENHRY, CDR2 SYGVKD. CDR3 length: 13 amino acids. V lost 6 bases and J 3 bases, leaving 11 bases between the germline ends. This chain's CDR3 is CAISGGLDTEAFF. Written as DNA, the CDR3 is TGTGCCATCAGCGGGGGCTTGGACACTGAAGCTTTCTTT.

This clonotype was counted between two and nine times. The chain is built from TRBV7-7 and TRBJ2-1; D may match TRBD1 or TRBD2 (5 bases each). Trimming left V 5 bases short and J 10 bases short, with 18 bases between. Germline V lookup: CDR1 SSHAT, CDR2 FNYEAQ (reference sequence). This CDR3 is built from 14 residues. CDR3 region: CASSRSGQGDEQFF. The CDR3 coding sequence is TGTGCCAGCAGCCGTTCGGGGCAGGGTGACGAGCAGTTCTTC. Filled out from reference TRBV7-7 and TRBJ2-1, the complete variable domain reads GAGVSQSPRYKVTKRGQDVTLRCDPISSHATLYWYQQALGQGPEFLTYFNYEAQPDKSGLPSDRFSAERPEGSISTLTIQRTEQRDSAMYRCASSRSGQGDEQFFGPGTRLTVL.

This clonotype was detected only a few times. J is TRBJ2-1 and V is TRBV27; 8 bases match TRBD1. The junction had 7 bases not matched to a gene; V was cut back by 5 bases and J by 10 bases. Germline V CDR1 and CDR2: MNHEY, SMNVEV (reference sequence). This CDR3 region has 13 residues. CDR3 in DNA: TGTGCCAGCAGTCTAGGACAGGGCAGCGAGCAGTTCTTC. Protein product: CASSLGQGSEQFF.

This clonotype showed up just a few times. V usage is TRBV3-1 and J usage is TRBJ2-3; D is ambiguous. The CDR3 loop spans 15 amino acids. From germline, CDR1 is LGHDT and CDR2 YNNKEL (reference sequence). The ends were cut back, 4 bases at V and 3 bases at J, with 14 bases in the middle. The CDR3 is CASSPSPGGTDTQYF. The CDR3 bases are TGTGCCAGCAGCCCAAGTCCAGGCGGTACAGATACGCAGTATTTT.